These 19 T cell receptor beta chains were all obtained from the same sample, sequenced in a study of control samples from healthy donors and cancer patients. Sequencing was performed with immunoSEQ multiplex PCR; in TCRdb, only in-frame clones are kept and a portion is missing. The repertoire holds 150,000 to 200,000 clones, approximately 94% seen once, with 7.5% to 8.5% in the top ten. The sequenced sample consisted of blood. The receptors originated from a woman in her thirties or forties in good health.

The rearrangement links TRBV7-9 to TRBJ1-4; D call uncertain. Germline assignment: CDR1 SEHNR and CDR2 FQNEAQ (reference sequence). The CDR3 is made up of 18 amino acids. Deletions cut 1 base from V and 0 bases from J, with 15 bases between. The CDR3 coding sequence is TGTGCCAGCAGCTTAGGGGTCGGCAGCCCTTCAACTAATGAAAAACTGTTTTTT. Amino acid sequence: CASSLGVGSPSTNEKLFF.

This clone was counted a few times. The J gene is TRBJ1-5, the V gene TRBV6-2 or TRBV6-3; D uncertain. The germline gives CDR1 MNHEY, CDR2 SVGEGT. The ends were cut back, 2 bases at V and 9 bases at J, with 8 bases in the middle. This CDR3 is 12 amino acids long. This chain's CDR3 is CASSYVIWPQHF. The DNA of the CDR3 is TGTGCCAGCAGTTACGTTATCTGGCCCCAGCATTTT.

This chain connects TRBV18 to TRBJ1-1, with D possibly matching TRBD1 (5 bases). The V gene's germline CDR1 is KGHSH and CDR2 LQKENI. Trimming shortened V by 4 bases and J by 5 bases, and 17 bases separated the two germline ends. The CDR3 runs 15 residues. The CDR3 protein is CASSLPGGRGTEAFF. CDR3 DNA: TGTGCCAGCTCACTCCCGGGGGGGAGAGGGACTGAAGCTTTCTTT.

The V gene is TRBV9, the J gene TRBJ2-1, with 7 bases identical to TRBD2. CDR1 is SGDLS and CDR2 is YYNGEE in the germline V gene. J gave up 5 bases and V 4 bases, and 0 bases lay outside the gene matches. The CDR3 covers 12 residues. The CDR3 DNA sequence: TGTGCCAGCAGCCTAGCGGACAATGAGCAGTTCTTC. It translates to CASSLADNEQFF. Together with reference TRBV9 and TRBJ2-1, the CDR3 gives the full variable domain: DSGVTQTPKHLITATGQRVTLRCSPRSGDLSVYWYQQSLDQGLQFLIQYYNGEERAKGNILERFSAQQFPDLHSELNLSSLELGDSALYFCASSLADNEQFFGPGTRLTVL.

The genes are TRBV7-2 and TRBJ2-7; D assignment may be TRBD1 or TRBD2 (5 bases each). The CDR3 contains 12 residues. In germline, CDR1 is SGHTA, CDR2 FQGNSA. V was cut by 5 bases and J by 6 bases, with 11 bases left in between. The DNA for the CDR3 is TGTGCCAGCAGCCATAGTGGGGGCGAGCAGTACTTC. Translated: CASSHSGGEQYF.

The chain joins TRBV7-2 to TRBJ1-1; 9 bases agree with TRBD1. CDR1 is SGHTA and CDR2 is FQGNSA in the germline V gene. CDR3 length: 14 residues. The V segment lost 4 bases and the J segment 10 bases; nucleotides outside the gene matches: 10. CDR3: CASSSLQGADAAFF. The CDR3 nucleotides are TGTGCCAGCAGCTCGCTACAGGGGGCAGATGCAGCTTTCTTT.

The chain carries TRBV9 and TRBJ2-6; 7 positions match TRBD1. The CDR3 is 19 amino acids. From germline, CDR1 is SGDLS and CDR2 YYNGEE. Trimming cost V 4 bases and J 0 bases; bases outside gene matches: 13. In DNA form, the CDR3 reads TGTGCCAGCAGCTTTACACAGGGGCGCCTAGTCTCTGGGGCCAACGTCCTGACTTTC. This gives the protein CASSFTQGRLVSGANVLTF. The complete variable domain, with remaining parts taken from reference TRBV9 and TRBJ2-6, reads DSGVTQTPKHLITATGQRVTLRCSPRSGDLSVYWYQQSLDQGLQFLIQYYNGEERAKGNILERFSAQQFPDLHSELNLSSLELGDSALYFCASSFTQGRLVSGANVLTFGAGSRLTVL.

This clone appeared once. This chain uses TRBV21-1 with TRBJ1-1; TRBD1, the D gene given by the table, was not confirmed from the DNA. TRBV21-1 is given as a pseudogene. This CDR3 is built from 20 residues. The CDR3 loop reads CASSNGINKAATGGGTEAFF. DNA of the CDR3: TGTGCCAGCAGCAATGGGATCAACAAAGCCGCGACAGGAGGCGGCACTGAAGCTTTCTTT.

CDR3 in amino acids: CASSVSGGQGAYEQYF. CDR3 DNA: TGTGCCAGCAGCGTTTCCGGGGGACAGGGGGCCTACGAGCAGTACTTC. V usage is TRBV9 and J usage is TRBJ2-7; 11 bases fit TRBD1. The CDR3 has 16 amino acids. V lost 2 bases, J lost 2 bases, and 6 bases stayed unmatched. Germline values: CDR1 SGDLS, CDR2 YYNGEE.

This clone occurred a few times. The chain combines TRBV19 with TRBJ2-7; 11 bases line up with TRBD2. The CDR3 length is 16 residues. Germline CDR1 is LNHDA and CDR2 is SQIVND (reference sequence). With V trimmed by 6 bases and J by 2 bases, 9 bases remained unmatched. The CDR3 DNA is TGTGCCAGTAGCCCTCAGACGACTAGCGGGGCCTACGAGCAGTACTTC. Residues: CASSPQTTSGAYEQYF.

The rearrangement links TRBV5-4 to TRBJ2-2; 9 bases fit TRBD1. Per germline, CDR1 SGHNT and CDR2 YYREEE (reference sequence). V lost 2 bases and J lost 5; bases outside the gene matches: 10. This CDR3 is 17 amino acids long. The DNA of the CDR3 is TGTGCCAGCAGCTTAGGGGCGGGACAGGGTTTGACCGGGGAGCTGTTTTTT. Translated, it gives CASSLGAGQGLTGELFF.

The CDR3 region has the DNA TGTGCCAGTAGTATAAAGGGACGAGGGGAAAAACTGTTTTTT. Translated: CASSIKGRGEKLFF. This sequence joins TRBV19 and TRBJ1-4; D perhaps matches TRBD1 (5 bases). This CDR3 has 14 residues. V was cut by 2 bases and J by 8 bases, with 12 bases left in between. The germline CDR1 and CDR2 sequences are LNHDA and SQIVND (reference sequence).

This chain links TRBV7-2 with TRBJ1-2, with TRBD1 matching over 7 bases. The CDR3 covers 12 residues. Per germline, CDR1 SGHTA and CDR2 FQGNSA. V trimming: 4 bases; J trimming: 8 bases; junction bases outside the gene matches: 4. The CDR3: CASSSAGGGYTF. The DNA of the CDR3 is TGTGCCAGCAGCTCCGCAGGGGGAGGCTACACCTTC.

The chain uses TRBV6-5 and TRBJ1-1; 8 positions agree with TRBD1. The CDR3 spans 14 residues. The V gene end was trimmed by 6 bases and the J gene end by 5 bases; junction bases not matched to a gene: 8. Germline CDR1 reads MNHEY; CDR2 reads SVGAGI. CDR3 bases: TGTGCCAGCAGACCGCAGGGGGCAAGAACTGAAGCTTTCTTT. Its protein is CASRPQGARTEAFF.

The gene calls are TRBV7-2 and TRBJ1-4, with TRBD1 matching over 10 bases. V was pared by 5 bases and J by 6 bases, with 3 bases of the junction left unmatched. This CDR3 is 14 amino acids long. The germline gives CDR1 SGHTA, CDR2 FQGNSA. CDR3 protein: CASSPGQGHEKLFF. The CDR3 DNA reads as TGTGCCAGCAGCCCGGGACAGGGGCATGAAAAACTGTTTTTT.

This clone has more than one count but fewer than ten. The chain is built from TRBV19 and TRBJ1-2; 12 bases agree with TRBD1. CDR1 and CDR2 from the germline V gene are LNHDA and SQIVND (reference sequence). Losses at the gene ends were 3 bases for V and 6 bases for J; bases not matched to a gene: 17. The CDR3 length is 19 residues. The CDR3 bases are TGTGCCAGTAGTATCTATTTCCCAACCGGGACAGGGGGCCGGCATGGCTACACCTTC. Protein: CASSIYFPTGTGGRHGYTF.

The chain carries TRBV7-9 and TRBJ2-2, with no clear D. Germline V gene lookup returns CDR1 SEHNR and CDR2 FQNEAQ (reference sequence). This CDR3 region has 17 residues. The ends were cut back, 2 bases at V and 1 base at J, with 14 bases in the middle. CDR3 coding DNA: TGTGCCAGCAGCTTACCCTTACGACACAAGAACACCGGGGAGCTGTTTTTT. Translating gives CASSLPLRHKNTGELFF.

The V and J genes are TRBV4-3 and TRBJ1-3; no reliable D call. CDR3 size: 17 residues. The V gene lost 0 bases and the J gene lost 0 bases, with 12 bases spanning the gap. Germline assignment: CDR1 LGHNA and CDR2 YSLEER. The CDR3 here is CASSQESARSSGNTIYF. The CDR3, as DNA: TGCGCCAGCAGCCAAGAATCGGCCAGGAGCTCTGGAAACACCATATATTTT.

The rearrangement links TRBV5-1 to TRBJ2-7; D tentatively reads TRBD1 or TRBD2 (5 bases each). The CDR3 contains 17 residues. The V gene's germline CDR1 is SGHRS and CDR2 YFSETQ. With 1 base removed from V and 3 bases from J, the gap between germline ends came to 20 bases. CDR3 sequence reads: CASSLPTGTPVSYEQYF. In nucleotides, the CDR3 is TGCGCCAGCAGCTTGCCCACCGGGACCCCCGTGAGCTACGAGCAGTACTTC.